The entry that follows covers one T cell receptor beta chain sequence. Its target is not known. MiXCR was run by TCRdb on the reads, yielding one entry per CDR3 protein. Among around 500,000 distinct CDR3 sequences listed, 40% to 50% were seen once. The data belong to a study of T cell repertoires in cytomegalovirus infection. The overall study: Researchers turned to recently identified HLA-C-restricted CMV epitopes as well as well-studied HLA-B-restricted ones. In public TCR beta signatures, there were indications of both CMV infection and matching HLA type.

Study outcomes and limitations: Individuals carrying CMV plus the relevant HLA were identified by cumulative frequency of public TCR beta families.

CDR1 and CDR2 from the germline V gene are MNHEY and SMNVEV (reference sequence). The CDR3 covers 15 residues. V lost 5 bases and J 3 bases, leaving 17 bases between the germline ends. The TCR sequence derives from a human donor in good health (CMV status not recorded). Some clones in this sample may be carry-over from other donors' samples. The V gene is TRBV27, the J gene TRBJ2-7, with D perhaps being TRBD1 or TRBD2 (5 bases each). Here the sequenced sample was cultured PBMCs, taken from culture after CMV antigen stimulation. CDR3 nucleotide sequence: TGTGCCAGCAGTCCCCCGGGGACGGGACGCTACGAGCAGTACTTC. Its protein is CASSPPGTGRYEQYF.